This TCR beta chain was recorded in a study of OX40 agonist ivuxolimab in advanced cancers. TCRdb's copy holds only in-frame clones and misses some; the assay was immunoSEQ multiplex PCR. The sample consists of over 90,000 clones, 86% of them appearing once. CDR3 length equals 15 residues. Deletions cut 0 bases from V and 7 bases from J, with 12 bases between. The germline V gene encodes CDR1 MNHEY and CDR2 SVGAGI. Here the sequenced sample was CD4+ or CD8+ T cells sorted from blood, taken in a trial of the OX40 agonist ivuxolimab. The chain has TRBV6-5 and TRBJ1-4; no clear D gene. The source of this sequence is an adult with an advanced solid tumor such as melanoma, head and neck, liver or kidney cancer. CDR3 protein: CASSYSQLVGEKLFF. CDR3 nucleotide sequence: TGTGCCAGCAGTTACTCCCAACTGGTGGGTGAAAAACTGTTTTTT.